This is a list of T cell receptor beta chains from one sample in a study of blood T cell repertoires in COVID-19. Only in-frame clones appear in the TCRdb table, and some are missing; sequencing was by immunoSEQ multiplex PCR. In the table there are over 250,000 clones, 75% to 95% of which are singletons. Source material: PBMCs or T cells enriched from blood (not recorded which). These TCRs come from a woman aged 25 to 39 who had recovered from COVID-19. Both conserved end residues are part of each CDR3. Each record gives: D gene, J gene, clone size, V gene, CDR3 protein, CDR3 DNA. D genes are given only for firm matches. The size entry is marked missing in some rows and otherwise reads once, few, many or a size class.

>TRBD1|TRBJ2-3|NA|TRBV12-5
CASGLVLMGQGARADTQYF
TGTGCTAGTGGTTTGGTACTAATGGGACAGGGGGCGAGAGCAGATACGCAGTATTTT
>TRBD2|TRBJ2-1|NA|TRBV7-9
CASSFGLAGYNEQFF
TGTGCCAGCAGCTTCGGACTAGCGGGGTACAATGAGCAGTTCTTC
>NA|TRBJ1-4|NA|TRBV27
CASTLRGGVTVGEKLFF
TGTGCCAGCACTCTTCGCGGGGGGGTGACAGTCGGAGAAAAACTGTTTTTT
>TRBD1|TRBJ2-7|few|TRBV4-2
CASSQEGAGTGGFEQYF
TGTGCCAGCAGCCAAGAAGGGGCCGGGACAGGGGGCTTCGAGCAGTACTTC
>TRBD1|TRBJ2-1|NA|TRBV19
CASTSRGNNEQFF
TGTGCCAGTACAAGCAGGGGGAACAATGAGCAGTTCTTC
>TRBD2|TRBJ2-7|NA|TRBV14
CASSPGLAGLPSF
TGTGCCAGCAGCCCGGGGCTAGCGGGCCTTCCATCCTTC
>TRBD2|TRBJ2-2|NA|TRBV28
CASSLVQSGVLTSGRENTGELFF
TGTGCCAGCAGTTTGGTCCAGTCAGGGGTTCTGACTAGCGGGAGGGAGAACACCGGGGAGCTGTTTTTT
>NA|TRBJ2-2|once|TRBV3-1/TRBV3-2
CASSPWGLPNTGELFF
TGTGCCAGCAGCCCTTGGGGACTTCCGAACACCGGGGAGCTGTTTTTT
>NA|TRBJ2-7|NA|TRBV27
CASSSAGFAEQYF
TGTGCCAGCAGTTCAGCAGGGTTCGCCGAGCAGTACTTC
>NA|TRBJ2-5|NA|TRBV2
CASSEDSPKTQYF
TGTGCCAGCAGTGAAGACTCCCCCAAGACCCAGTACTTC
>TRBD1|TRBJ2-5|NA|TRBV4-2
CASSRTGGSETQYF
TGTGCCAGCAGCCGGACAGGGGGGTCGGAGACCCAGTACTTC
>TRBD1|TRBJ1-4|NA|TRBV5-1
CASSPTSQTGGVTNEKLFF
TGCGCCAGCAGCCCAACCTCCCAGACAGGGGGCGTAACTAATGAAAAACTGTTTTTT
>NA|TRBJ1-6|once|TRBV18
CASVGSSYNSPLHF
TGTGCCAGCGTGGGCAGCTCCTATAATTCACCCCTCCACTTT
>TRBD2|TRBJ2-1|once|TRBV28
CASTNTRGSGRSNEQFF
TGTGCCAGCACCAACACCCGGGGTAGCGGGAGATCAAATGAGCAGTTCTTC
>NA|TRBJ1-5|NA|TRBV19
CASSSRTANQPQHF
TGTGCCAGTAGTTCCCGGACAGCTAATCAGCCCCAGCATTTT
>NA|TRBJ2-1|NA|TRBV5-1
CASSSSTNNEQFF
TGCGCCAGCAGCTCTTCCACTAACAATGAGCAGTTCTTC
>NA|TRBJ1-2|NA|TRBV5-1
CASSPAGNNYGYTF
TGCGCCAGCAGCCCCGCAGGGAACAACTATGGCTACACCTTC
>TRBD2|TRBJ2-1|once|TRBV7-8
CASSSGTSVYNEQFF
TGTGCCAGCAGCTCCGGGACTAGCGTCTACAATGAGCAGTTCTTC
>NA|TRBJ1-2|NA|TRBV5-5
CASSLTGGDRRSYGYTF
TGTGCCAGCAGCTTGACTGGGGGGGATCGGCGATCCTACGGCTACACCTTC
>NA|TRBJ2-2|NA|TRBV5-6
CATNLGGPQFKVTGELFF
TGTGCCACCAACCTCGGGGGGCCTCAATTCAAGGTCACCGGGGAGCTGTTTTTT
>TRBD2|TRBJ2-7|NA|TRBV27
CASSQPGLAGVREQYF
TGTGCCAGCAGCCAACCCGGACTAGCGGGAGTCCGGGAGCAGTACTTC
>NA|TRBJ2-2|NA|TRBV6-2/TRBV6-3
CASSFERGRETGELFF
TGTGCCAGCAGTTTCGAGAGGGGGAGAGAGACCGGGGAGCTGTTTTTT
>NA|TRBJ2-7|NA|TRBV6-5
CASSYGGHEQYF
TGTGCCAGCAGTTATGGGGGCCACGAGCAGTACTTC
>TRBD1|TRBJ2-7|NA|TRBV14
CASSQDGQGTYEQYF
TGTGCCAGCAGCCAAGACGGACAGGGAACCTACGAGCAGTACTTC
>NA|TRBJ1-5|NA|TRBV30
CAWSVAGLGNQPQHF
TGTGCCTGGAGTGTAGCAGGGTTGGGCAATCAGCCCCAGCATTTT
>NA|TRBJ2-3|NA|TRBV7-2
CASSYQSGGADTQYF
TGTGCCAGCAGCTACCAAAGCGGAGGGGCAGATACGCAGTATTTT
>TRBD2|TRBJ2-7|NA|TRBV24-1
CATSDTGTKLGPTAYF
TGTGCCACCAGTGACACCGGGACTAAATTGGGACCTACGGCGTACTTC
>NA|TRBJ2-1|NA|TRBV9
CASSLYNEQFF
TGTGCCAGCAGCCTATACAATGAGCAGTTCTTC
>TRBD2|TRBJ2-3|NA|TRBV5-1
CASSLGLAGGHTDTQYF
TGCGCCAGCAGCTTGGGACTAGCGGGAGGTCACACAGATACGCAGTATTTT
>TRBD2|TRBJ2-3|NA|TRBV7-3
CASSSTGTSSTDTQYF
TGTGCCAGCAGCTCCACCGGGACTAGTAGCACAGATACGCAGTATTTT
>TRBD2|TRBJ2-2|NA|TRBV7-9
CASSSLGTSGSRDTGELFF
TGTGCCAGCAGCTCGCTTGGGACTAGCGGGAGCAGGGACACCGGGGAGCTGTTTTTT
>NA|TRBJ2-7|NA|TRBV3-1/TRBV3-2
CASSQVYEQYF
TGTGCCAGCAGCCAAGTATACGAGCAGTACTTC
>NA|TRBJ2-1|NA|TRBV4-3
CASSPRQTPSSYNEQFF
TGCGCCAGCAGCCCCCGACAGACTCCGAGCTCCTACAATGAGCAGTTCTTC
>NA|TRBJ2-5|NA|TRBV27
CASSLVVGEETQYF
TGTGCCAGCAGTTTAGTAGTGGGCGAGGAGACCCAGTACTTC
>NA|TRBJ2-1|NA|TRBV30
CAWSVFLAVNNEQFF
TGTGCCTGGAGTGTATTTTTAGCGGTCAACAATGAGCAGTTCTTC
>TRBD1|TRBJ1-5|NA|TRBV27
CASGKDRVGQPQHF
TGTGCCAGCGGAAAGGACAGGGTAGGGCAGCCCCAGCATTTT
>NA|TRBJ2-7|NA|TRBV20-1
CSAIKGEQYF
TGCAGTGCAATAAAGGGGGAGCAGTACTTC
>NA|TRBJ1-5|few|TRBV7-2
CASSLGGQGTQPQHF
TGTGCCAGCAGCTTAGGGGGGCAGGGCACCCAGCCCCAGCATTTT
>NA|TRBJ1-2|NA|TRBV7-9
CASFREGDYGYTF
TGTGCCTCCTTTAGGGAGGGCGACTATGGCTACACCTTC
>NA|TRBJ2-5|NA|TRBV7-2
CASSLVPGPKETQYF
TGTGCCAGCAGCTTAGTACCAGGGCCCAAAGAGACCCAGTACTTC
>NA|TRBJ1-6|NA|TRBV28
CASRVRDSPLHF
TGTGCCAGCAGAGTCAGGGATTCACCCCTCCACTTT
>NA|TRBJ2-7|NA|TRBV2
CASSPIVYEQYF
TGTGCCAGCAGTCCAATAGTTTACGAGCAGTACTTC
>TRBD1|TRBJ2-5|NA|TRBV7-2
CASSAYPGQGLQETQYF
TGTGCCAGCAGCGCGTATCCGGGACAGGGACTTCAAGAGACCCAGTACTTC
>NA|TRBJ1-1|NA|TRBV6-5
CASSYSNGINTEAFF
TGTGCCAGCAGTTACTCGAACGGGATAAACACTGAAGCTTTCTTT
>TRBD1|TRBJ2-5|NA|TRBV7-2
CASSQDRGKQETQYF
TGTGCCAGCAGCCAGGACAGGGGCAAACAAGAGACCCAGTACTTC
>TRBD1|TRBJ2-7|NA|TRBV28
CASSYGQGSTYEQYF
TGTGCCAGCAGCTATGGACAGGGTTCGACCTACGAGCAGTACTTC
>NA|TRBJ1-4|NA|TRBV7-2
CASSPRTFATNEKLFF
TGTGCCAGCAGCCCAAGAACTTTTGCAACTAATGAAAAACTGTTTTTT
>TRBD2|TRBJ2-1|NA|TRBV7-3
CASSQGLGGNEQFF
TGTGCCAGCAGTCAAGGACTAGGAGGGAATGAGCAGTTCTTC
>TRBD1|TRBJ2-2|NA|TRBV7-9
CASTQRTGGYTGELFF
TGTGCCAGCACCCAAAGGACAGGAGGATACACCGGGGAGCTGTTTTTT
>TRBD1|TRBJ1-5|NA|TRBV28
CASRGGQGVSQPQHF
TGTGCCAGCAGGGGGGGACAGGGGGTTAGTCAGCCCCAGCATTTT
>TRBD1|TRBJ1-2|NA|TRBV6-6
CASSQTGDLNYGYTF
TGTGCCAGCAGTCAGACAGGGGACCTAAACTATGGCTACACCTTC
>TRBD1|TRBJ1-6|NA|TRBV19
CASSGTDNSPLHF
TGTGCCAGTAGTGGGACAGATAATTCACCCCTCCACTTT
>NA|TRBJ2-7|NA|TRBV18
CASSHTGTPSYEQYF
TGTGCCAGCTCACATACCGGGACTCCTTCCTACGAGCAGTACTTC
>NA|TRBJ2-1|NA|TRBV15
CATSLTGGGGYNEQFF
TGTGCCACCAGCCTCACAGGGGGAGGGGGGTACAATGAGCAGTTCTTC